This T cell receptor (beta chain) was captured by sequencing in a study of control samples from healthy donors and cancer patients. Germline loops: CDR1 SGHAT, CDR2 FQDESV (reference sequence). The CDR3 contains 11 residues. The germline V and J ends were trimmed by 5 bases and 5 bases, with 7 bases remaining between them. Some clones are missing from TCRdb's copy, which holds only in-frame ones; the method was immunoSEQ multiplex PCR. The data show fewer than 150,000 clones, with around 90% seen just once and more than 2% held by the top ten. The sequencing input was blood. The chain joins TRBV11-1 to TRBJ2-7, with D uncertain. The TCR comes from a man aged 18-30 years in good health. The CDR3 DNA is TGTGCCAGCAGCCCCCGGGACGAGCAGTACTTC. Protein sequence: CASSPRDEQYF.